This entry features one TCR beta chain sequence. As handled by the study authors: The assay estimated nucleated cells by amplifying reference gene primers. Generated by immunoSEQ multiplex PCR, the TCRdb table keeps only in-frame clones and is missing some. V, J and clone size were drawn from that table, and D and trimming were deduced from the DNA. The sample has 90,000 to 110,000 clones; 84% are singletons. Germline CDR1 is SGHTA and CDR2 is FQGTGA. The CDR3 contains 14 residues. The V and J ends lost 5 bases and 4 bases, in that order; junction bases with no gene match: 5. The data derive from a study of blood T cell repertoires in COVID-19. Study as a whole: COVID-19 samples from acute and convalescent phases originated in the United States, Italy and Spain. T cells, B-cell-depleted T cells, or PBMCs provided the cDNA or gDNA that served as material.

The specimen sequenced was peripheral blood. The rearrangement joins TRBV7-3 to TRBJ2-3; 8 bases are shared with TRBD2. This clonotype was sampled from a woman of 80 years or more with active or convalescent COVID-19. For the CDR3, the DNA is TGTGCCAGCAGCGTGGGGACTAGTGCAGATACGCAGTATTTT. Protein sequence: CASSVGTSADTQYF.